The following is a TCR beta chain sequence with its context. The repertoire was sequenced with immunoSEQ multiplex PCR; TCRdb's copy has only in-frame clones and lacks some. The table records 300,000 to 450,000 clones, more than 70% of them present only once. This entry is derived from a study of blood T cell repertoires in COVID-19. The CDR3 sequence is 14 residues long. CDR1 and CDR2 (germline): SNHLY, FYNNEI. With 4 bases removed from V and 0 bases from J, the gap between germline ends came to 8 bases. Sequences were obtained from peripheral blood. The V and J genes are TRBV2 and TRBJ2-3, with unresolved D. The sequence was collected from a woman aged 55-75 years with COVID-19, enrolled during active disease. CDR3 nucleotide sequence: TGTGCCAGCAGTGTTTGGCTGAGCACAGATACGCAGTATTTT. This gives the protein CASSVWLSTDTQYF.